The clone carrying this TCR beta chain showed up just a few times. The record originates from a study of OX40 agonist ivuxolimab in advanced cancers. About the research overall: Ivuxolimab is a fully human IgG2 antibody that activates OX40 (CD134). The diagnoses of dose-escalation patients were hepatocellular carcinoma, melanoma, renal cell or head and neck cancer.

The germline V gene has CDR1 MDHEN and CDR2 SYDVKM. After removal of 4 bases from V and 6 bases from J, the junction contained 30 bases not matched to a gene. This CDR3 comprises 23 residues. Repertoires were generated with immunoSEQ multiplex PCR, while TCRdb's copy carries only in-frame clones and drops some. The sample lists about 51,000 clones; 70% to 80% were seen once. The chain couples TRBV28 to TRBJ2-3, with 11 bases matching TRBD2. The sequences come from CD4+ or CD8+ T cells sorted from blood, collected in a trial of the OX40 agonist ivuxolimab. The sequence was obtained from an adult with an advanced solid tumor such as melanoma, head and neck, liver or kidney cancer. In DNA form, the CDR3 reads TGTGCCAGCAGTTCAACAATATTATCAACTTTAGCGGGAGGGCCGAGGAAGAAGGATACGCAGTATTTT. This encodes CASSSTILSTLAGGPRKKDTQYF. The full variable domain, its missing parts supplied by reference TRBV28 and TRBJ2-3, is DVKVTQSSRYLVKRTGEKVFLECVQDMDHENMFWYRQDPGLGLRLIYFSYDVKMKEKGDIPEGYSVSREKKERFSLILESASTNQTSMYLCASSSTILSTLAGGPRKKDTQYFGPGTRLTVL.